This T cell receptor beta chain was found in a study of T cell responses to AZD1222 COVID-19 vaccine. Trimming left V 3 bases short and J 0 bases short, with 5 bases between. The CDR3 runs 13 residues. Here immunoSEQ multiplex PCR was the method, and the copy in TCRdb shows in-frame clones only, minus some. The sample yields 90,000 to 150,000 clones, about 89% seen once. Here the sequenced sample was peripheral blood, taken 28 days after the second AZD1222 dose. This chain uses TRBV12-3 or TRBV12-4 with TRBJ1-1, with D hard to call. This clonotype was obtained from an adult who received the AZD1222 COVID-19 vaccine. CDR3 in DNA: TGTGCCAGCAGTTTCCGATTGAACACTGAAGCTTTCTTT. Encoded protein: CASSFRLNTEAFF.